This TCR beta chain comes out of a study of cytomegalovirus exposure and HLA in healthy donors. Whole-study findings and limits: Common viral pathogens were later found to be apparently linked to several of the most significant clusters.

Primers: 60 Vbeta forward and 13 Jbeta reverse. Produced via immunoSEQ multiplex PCR; TCRdb's table is partial and in-frame only. The table shows 100,000 to 150,000 clones, with 80% occurring only once. Germline V lookup: CDR1 SGHTA, CDR2 FQGNSA. Germline trimming cut 3 bases from V and 0 bases from J; bases unmatched to any gene: 8. The CDR3 length is 16 residues. As concerns this clone: Its antigen is still unknown.

Sequenced input: PBMCs. This TCR was sampled from a male donor in good health and CMV-seronegative. V gene TRBV7-2 combines with J gene TRBJ2-7; 7 bases agree with TRBD1. The CDR3 DNA reads as TGTGCCAGCAGCTTCCGGACAGGCTCTAGCTCCTACGAGCAGTACTTC. It translates to CASSFRTGSSSYEQYF.